Listed below are T cell receptor beta chains from one sample, sequenced in a study of blood T cell repertoires in COVID-19. Generated by immunoSEQ multiplex PCR, the TCRdb table keeps only in-frame clones and is missing some. The data contain roughly 97,000 clones, approximately 80% of them singletons. The specimen sequenced was peripheral blood. Every receptor here comes from a man in his 60s with acute or convalescent COVID-19. Both conserved end residues are part of each CDR3. A D gene is named only where the DNA matches it firmly. Not all rows give a size; the values are once, few, many and, for expanded clones, a class.

clone_size d_call j_call v_call cdr3_aa cdr3_nt
once - TRBJ1-4 TRBV5-5 CASSLDLTGEKLFF TGTGCCAGCAGCTTGGACCTGACAGGCGAAAAACTGTTTTTT
- - TRBJ1-1 TRBV7-9 CASSLVAGSAEAFF TGTGCCAGCAGCTTAGTAGCAGGGTCCGCTGAAGCTTTCTTT
- - TRBJ2-1 TRBV6-1 CASSEPDGKPYNEQFF TGTGCCAGCAGTGAACCCGACGGGAAACCCTACAATGAGCAGTTCTTC
- TRBD1 TRBJ1-2 TRBV5-1 CASSWTGDNNYGYTF TGCGCCAGCAGCTGGACAGGGGACAATAACTATGGCTACACCTTC
- - TRBJ1-2 TRBV7-6 CASSPRLRGDDYGYTF TGTGCCAGCAGCCCCCGATTGCGGGGAGATGACTATGGCTACACCTTC
- TRBD2 TRBJ2-5 TRBV5-1 CASSLGLAGDIQETQYF TGCGCCAGCAGCTTGGGACTAGCGGGGGACATACAAGAGACCCAGTACTTC
- TRBD1 TRBJ2-2 TRBV5-4 CASSLPGGRSNTGELFF TGTGCCAGCAGCTTACCAGGGGGCCGTTCGAACACCGGGGAGCTGTTTTTT
- TRBD1 TRBJ1-4 TRBV5-8 CASSLQGAPGEKLFF TGTGCCAGCAGCCTGCAGGGGGCGCCGGGAGAAAAACTGTTTTTT
- - TRBJ1-2 TRBV5-1 CASSLTVNYGYTF TGCGCCAGCAGCTTGACAGTAAACTATGGCTACACCTTC
- - TRBJ1-4 TRBV7-9 CASSLGTLATNEKLFF TGTGCCAGCAGCCTCGGGACACTAGCAACTAATGAAAAACTGTTTTTT
- - TRBJ2-2 TRBV2 CASSGGSVVTGELFF TGTGCCAGCAGTGGTGGTAGCGTCGTCACCGGGGAGCTGTTTTTT
- TRBD1 TRBJ1-2 TRBV11-2 CASSPIATGDGYTF TGTGCCAGCAGCCCCATCGCGACAGGGGATGGCTACACCTTC
- TRBD1 TRBJ1-1 TRBV7-7 CASSLVTGENTEAFF TGTGCTAGCAGCTTAGTCACAGGGGAGAACACTGAAGCTTTCTTT
- TRBD2 TRBJ2-2 TRBV10-3 CAISWGTSGRYTGELFF TGTGCCATCAGTTGGGGGACTAGCGGGAGGTATACCGGGGAGCTGTTTTTT
few TRBD1 TRBJ2-7 TRBV6-5 CASSYAGTGYYEQYF TGTGCCAGCAGTTACGCCGGGACAGGATACTACGAGCAGTACTTC
- - TRBJ2-7 TRBV7-8 CASSPDRNEEQYF TGTGCCAGCAGCCCTGACAGGAATGAGGAGCAGTACTTC
few - TRBJ1-1 TRBV7-9 CASSLGAMNTEAFF TGTGCCAGCAGCTTAGGGGCGATGAACACTGAAGCTTTCTTT
- - TRBJ2-6 TRBV19 CASSMSGRGSGANVLTF TGTGCCAGTAGTATGAGTGGTAGGGGCTCTGGGGCCAACGTCCTGACTTTC
few - TRBJ1-5 TRBV3-1/TRBV3-2 CASSPGWNQPQHF TGTGCCAGCAGCCCAGGGTGGAATCAGCCCCAGCATTTT
- - TRBJ1-5 TRBV30 CAWGLGGSSNQPQHF TGTGCCTGGGGTTTAGGGGGATCTAGCAATCAGCCCCAGCATTTT
few TRBD2 TRBJ2-3 TRBV7-8 CASSLISGGTDTQYF TGTGCCAGCAGCTTAATTAGCGGGGGCACAGATACGCAGTATTTT
- TRBD2 TRBJ2-5 TRBV5-4 CASSRGLAGDETQYF TGTGCCAGCAGCCGGGGACTAGCGGGAGATGAGACCCAGTACTTC
- - TRBJ2-7 TRBV13 CASSPVSSYEQYF TGTGCCAGCAGTCCAGTATCCTCCTACGAGCAGTACTTC
- TRBD1 TRBJ1-2 TRBV2 CASSDRGQGSGYTF TGTGCCAGCAGTGATAGGGGACAGGGTTCCGGCTACACCTTC
- - TRBJ1-3 TRBV6-5 CASSYSTHGTGNTIYF TGTGCCAGCAGTTACTCGACCCACGGGACTGGAAACACCATATATTTT